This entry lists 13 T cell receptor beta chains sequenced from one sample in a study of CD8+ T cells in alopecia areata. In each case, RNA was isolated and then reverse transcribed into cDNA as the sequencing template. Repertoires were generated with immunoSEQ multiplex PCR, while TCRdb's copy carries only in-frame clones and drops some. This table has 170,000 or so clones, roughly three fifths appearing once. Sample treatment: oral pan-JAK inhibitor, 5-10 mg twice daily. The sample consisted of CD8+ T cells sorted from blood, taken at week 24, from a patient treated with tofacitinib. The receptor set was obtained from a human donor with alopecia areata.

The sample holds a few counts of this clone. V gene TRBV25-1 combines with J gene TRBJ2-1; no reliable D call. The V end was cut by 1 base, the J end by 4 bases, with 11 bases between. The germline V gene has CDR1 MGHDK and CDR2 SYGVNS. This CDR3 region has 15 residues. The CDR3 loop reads CASSESAELYNEQFF. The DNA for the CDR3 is TGTGCCAGCAGTGAATCCGCAGAGTTATACAATGAGCAGTTCTTC. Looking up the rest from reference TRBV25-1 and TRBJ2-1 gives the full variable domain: EADIYQTPRYLVIGTGKKITLECSQTMGHDKMYWYQQDPGMELHLIHYSYGVNSTEKGDLSSESTVSRIRTEHFPLTLESARPSHTSQYLCASSESAELYNEQFFGPGTRLTVL.

CDR3 in DNA: TGCGCCAGCAGCTTGGACCTGGGGCAATGGGAGCTGTTTTTT. Protein product: CASSLDLGQWELFF. The chain is built from TRBV5-1 and TRBJ2-2, with a tentative D call TRBD1 (5 bases). The V gene's germline CDR1 is SGHRS and CDR2 YFSETQ. The germline V and J ends were trimmed by 0 bases and 9 bases, with 12 bases remaining between them. The CDR3 is 14 residues long.

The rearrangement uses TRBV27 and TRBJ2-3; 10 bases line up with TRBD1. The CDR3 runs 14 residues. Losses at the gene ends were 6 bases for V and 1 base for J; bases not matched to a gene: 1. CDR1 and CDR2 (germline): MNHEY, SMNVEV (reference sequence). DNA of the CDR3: TGTGCCAGCAGAGGACAGGGGGGCACAGATACGCAGTATTTT. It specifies CASRGQGGTDTQYF.

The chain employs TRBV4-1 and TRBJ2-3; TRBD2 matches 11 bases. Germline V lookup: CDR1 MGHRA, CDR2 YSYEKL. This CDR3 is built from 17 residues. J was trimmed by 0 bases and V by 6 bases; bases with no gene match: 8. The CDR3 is CASSPGLAGTSTDTQYF. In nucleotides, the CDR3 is TGCGCCAGCAGTCCCGGACTAGCGGGCACTAGCACAGATACGCAGTATTTT.

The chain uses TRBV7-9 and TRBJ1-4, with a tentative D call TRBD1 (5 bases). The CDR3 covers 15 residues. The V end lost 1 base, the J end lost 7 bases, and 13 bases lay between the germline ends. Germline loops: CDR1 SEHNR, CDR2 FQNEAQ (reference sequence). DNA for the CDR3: TGTGCCAGCAGCTTAGAGGGGACGGGGAGTGAAAAACTGTTTTTT. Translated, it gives CASSLEGTGSEKLFF. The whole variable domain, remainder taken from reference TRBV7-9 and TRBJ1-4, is DTGVSQNPRHKITKRGQNVTFRCDPISEHNRLYWYRQTLGQGPEFLTYFQNEAQLEKSRLLSDRFSAERPKGSFSTLEIQRTEQGDSAMYLCASSLEGTGSEKLFFGSGTQLSVL.

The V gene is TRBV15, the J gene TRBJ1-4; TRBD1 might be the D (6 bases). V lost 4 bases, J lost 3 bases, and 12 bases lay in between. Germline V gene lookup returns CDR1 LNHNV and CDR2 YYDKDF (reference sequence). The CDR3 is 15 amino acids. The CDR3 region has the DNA TGTGCCACCAGCACCTTACAGGGCCCTAATGAAAAACTGTTTTTT. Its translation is CATSTLQGPNEKLFF. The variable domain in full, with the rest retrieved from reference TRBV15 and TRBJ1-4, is DAMVIQNPRYQVTQFGKPVTLSCSQTLNHNVMYWYQQKSSQAPKLLFHYYDKDFNNEADTPDNFQSRRPNTSFCFLDIRSPGLGDTAMYLCATSTLQGPNEKLFFGSGTQLSVL.

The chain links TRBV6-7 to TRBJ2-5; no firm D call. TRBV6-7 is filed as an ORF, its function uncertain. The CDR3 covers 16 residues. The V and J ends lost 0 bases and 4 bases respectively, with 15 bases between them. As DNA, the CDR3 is TGTGCCAGCAGTTACTCGTCAGGTTTTCGTCCAGAGACCCAGTACTTC. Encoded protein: CASSYSSGFRPETQYF.

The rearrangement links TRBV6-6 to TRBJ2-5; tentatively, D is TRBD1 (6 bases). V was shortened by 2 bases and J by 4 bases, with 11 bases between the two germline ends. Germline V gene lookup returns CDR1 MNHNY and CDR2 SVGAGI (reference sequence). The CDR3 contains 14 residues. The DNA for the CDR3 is TGTGCCAGCAGTTACCAGCAGGGGACAGAGACCCAGTACTTC. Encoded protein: CASSYQQGTETQYF.

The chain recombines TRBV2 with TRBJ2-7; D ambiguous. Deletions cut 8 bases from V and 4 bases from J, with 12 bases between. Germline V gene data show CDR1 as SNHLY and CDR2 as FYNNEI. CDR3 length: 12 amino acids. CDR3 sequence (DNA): TGTGCCAGCTTTTTAGGTCTATACGAGCAGTACTTC. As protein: CASFLGLYEQYF.

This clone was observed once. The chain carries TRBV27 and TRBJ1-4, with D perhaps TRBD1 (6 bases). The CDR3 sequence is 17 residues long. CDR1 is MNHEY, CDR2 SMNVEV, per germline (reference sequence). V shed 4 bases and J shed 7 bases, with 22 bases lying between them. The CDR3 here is CASSSLEVGARSEKLFF. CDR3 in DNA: TGTGCCAGCAGTTCGCTGGAAGTGGGGGCTCGGAGTGAAAAACTGTTTTTT.

CDR3 DNA sequence: TGTGCCACCAGCAGGTTCTCATATGGCTACACCTTC. Translating it yields CATSRFSYGYTF. The chain carries TRBV15 and TRBJ1-2; D is ambiguous. CDR1 LNHNV and CDR2 YYDKDF come from the germline V gene (reference sequence). V was shortened by 3 bases and J by 5 bases, with 7 bases between the two germline ends. This CDR3 spans 12 amino acids.

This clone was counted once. The CDR3 here is CASSKTGNSYNEQFF. The CDR3 DNA reads as TGTGCCAGTAGTAAAACAGGGAACTCCTACAATGAGCAGTTCTTC. This chain links TRBV19 with TRBJ2-1, with a tentative D call TRBD1 (6 bases). The CDR3 contains 15 residues. V was pared by 4 bases and J by 0 bases, with 10 bases between. Per germline, CDR1 LNHDA and CDR2 SQIVND (reference sequence).

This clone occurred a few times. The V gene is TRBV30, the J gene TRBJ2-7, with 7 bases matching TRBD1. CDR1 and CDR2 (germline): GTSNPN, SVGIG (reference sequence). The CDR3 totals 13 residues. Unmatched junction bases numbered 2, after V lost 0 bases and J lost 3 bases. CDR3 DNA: TGTGCCTGGAGTGTACAGGGGAACTACGAGCAGTACTTC. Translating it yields CAWSVQGNYEQYF.